This entry lists 9 T cell receptor beta chains sequenced from one sample in a study of cytomegalovirus exposure and HLA in healthy donors. The PCR had 60 Vbeta and 13 Jbeta primers. This table comes from immunoSEQ multiplex PCR, and its TCRdb copy is limited to in-frame clones, with some not included. The table lists around 130,000 clones, 81% of them singletons, with less than 2.5% in the top ten. The sample taken for sequencing was PBMCs. These receptor sequences come from a middle-aged woman in good health and CMV-seronegative.

This clone was seen a handful of times. The V gene is TRBV5-6, the J gene TRBJ1-2, with D tentatively TRBD1 (5 bases). This CDR3 has 14 residues. The V gene's germline CDR1 is SGHDT and CDR2 YYEEEE. The ends were cut back, 4 bases at V and 4 bases at J, with 14 bases in the middle. CDR3 loop: CASSMGRTTYGYTF. CDR3 nucleotide sequence: TGTGCCAGCAGCATGGGACGGACTACCTATGGCTACACCTTC.

This rearrangement joins TRBV7-8 to TRBJ2-7; TRBD1 matches at 9 bases. There are 15 residues in the CDR3. The trim removed 5 bases at V and 5 bases at J, leaving 10 bases unmatched. Germline assignment: CDR1 SGHVS and CDR2 FQNEAQ. The CDR3 loop is CASSTWTGVNDEQYF. CDR3 coding DNA: TGTGCCAGCAGCACGTGGACAGGGGTCAACGACGAGCAGTACTTC. Combining the CDR3 with reference TRBV7-8 and TRBJ2-7 gives the whole variable domain GAGVSQSPRYKVAKRGQDVALRCDPISGHVSLFWYQQALGQGPEFLTYFQNEAQLDKSGLPSDRFFAERPEGSVSTLKIQRTQQEDSAVYLCASSTWTGVNDEQYFGPGTRLTVT.

The chain recombines TRBV29-1 with TRBJ1-4, with D possibly TRBD1 on 5 matching bases. Per germline, CDR1 SQVTM and CDR2 ANQGSEA. Deletions cut 5 bases from V and 0 bases from J, with 7 bases between. CDR3 size: 13 residues. Here the CDR3 DNA reads TGCAGCGTTCGGACACCAACTAATGAAAAACTGTTTTTT. It specifies CSVRTPTNEKLFF.

This clone was picked up one time. The CDR3 reads CASSLQGYEQYF. CDR3 coding DNA: TGTGCCAGCAGCTTACAGGGCTACGAGCAGTACTTC. The rearrangement links TRBV7-2 to TRBJ2-7; D possibly corresponds to TRBD1 (5 bases). The V gene lost 2 bases and the J gene lost 3 bases, with 5 bases spanning the gap. Per the germline V gene, CDR1 is SGHTA and CDR2 is FQGNSA. The CDR3 consists of 12 residues.

V is TRBV6-1 and J is TRBJ1-5, with D maybe TRBD1 (5 bases). V was pared by 4 bases and J by 3 bases, with 10 bases between. Germline CDR1 MNHNS, CDR2 SASEGT. The CDR3 loop spans 14 amino acids. The CDR3 is CASSGRGSNQPQHF. In DNA, the CDR3 is TGTGCCAGCAGTGGAAGGGGTTCCAATCAGCCCCAGCATTTT.

V usage is TRBV30 and J usage is TRBJ1-1; D may be TRBD1 (5 bases). V shed 3 bases and J shed 5 bases, with 16 bases lying between them. The CDR3 extends over 14 amino acids. Germline values: CDR1 GTSNPN, CDR2 SVGIG (reference sequence). CDR3 DNA: TGTGCCTGGAGCGCCGACACGGGGGTTACTGAAGCTTTCTTT. Translated, it gives CAWSADTGVTEAFF.

The CDR3 region is CASSRSQGEAYGYTF. The CDR3 DNA reads TGTGCCAGCTCCCGTAGTCAGGGGGAAGCTTATGGCTACACCTTC. This rearrangement joins TRBV6-1 to TRBJ1-2, with 7 bases fitting TRBD1. The CDR3 sequence is 15 residues long. Germline V lookup: CDR1 MNHNS, CDR2 SASEGT. Trimming cost V 8 bases and J 5 bases; bases outside gene matches: 14.

The chain employs TRBV2 and TRBJ1-1; 10 bases agree with TRBD1. CDR1 and CDR2 from the germline V gene are SNHLY and FYNNEI. Germline trimming cut 7 bases from V and 7 bases from J; bases unmatched to any gene: 9. There are 14 residues in the CDR3. CDR3 sequence (DNA): TGTGCCAGCAACCCAAGGACAGGGGGTTTTGAAGCTTTCTTT. Its translation is CASNPRTGGFEAFF.

The chain recombines TRBV10-1 with TRBJ1-1, with D possibly being TRBD1 (5 bases). In germline, CDR1 is WNHNN, CDR2 SYGVQD (reference sequence). V was cut by 2 bases and J by 2 bases, with 15 bases left in between. The length of the CDR3 is 16 residues. CDR3 DNA sequence: TGCGCCAGCAGTGAGAACACAGGCCCGAGAAACACTGAAGCTTTCTTT. It encodes CASSENTGPRNTEAFF.